Listed below are T cell receptor beta chains from one sample, sequenced in a study of blood T cell repertoires in COVID-19. Profiled with immunoSEQ multiplex PCR; TCRdb holds only in-frame clones, not every one. Of around 290,000 clones listed, roughly 86% are singletons. The sequencing sample was made of peripheral blood. These receptors were obtained from a woman between 50 and 59 years old who had recovered from COVID-19. CDR3s include the opening cysteine and the closing phenylalanine or tryptophan. A D gene is named only where the DNA matches it firmly. Clone size is given for some rows only: seen once, a few or many times, or a class if the clone is expanded.

V	D	J	size	CDR3	DNA
TRBV19	TRBD2	TRBJ2-7	once	CASTAAGDSYEQYF	TGTGCCAGTACCGCCGCGGGGGACTCCTACGAGCAGTACTTC
TRBV7-9	-	TRBJ2-2	few	CASSFGGEPGELFF	TGTGCCAGCAGCTTTGGCGGGGAACCCGGGGAGCTGTTTTTT
TRBV12-3/TRBV12-4	-	TRBJ2-7	-	CASRRTYEQYF	TGTGCCAGCAGGCGTACCTACGAGCAGTACTTC
TRBV10-3	TRBD1	TRBJ2-3	-	CAITRQGPTGADTQYF	TGTGCCATCACAAGACAGGGGCCGACAGGGGCAGATACGCAGTATTTT
TRBV28	-	TRBJ2-5	-	CATRGEQTQYF	TGTGCCACTCGCGGGGAACAGACCCAGTACTTC
TRBV6-5	-	TRBJ1-1	once	CASSPARRAEAFF	TGTGCCAGCAGCCCCGCGAGGCGCGCTGAAGCTTTCTTT
TRBV6-4	-	TRBJ2-5	-	CASSDNRGETQYF	TGTGCCAGCAGTGACAATAGAGGGGAGACCCAGTACTTC
TRBV7-2	-	TRBJ2-5	-	CASSLAQGLGETQYF	TGTGCCAGCAGCTTAGCCCAGGGTTTGGGAGAGACCCAGTACTTC
TRBV3-1/TRBV3-2	-	TRBJ1-1	-	CASSQVLRGSPEAFF	TGTGCCAGCAGCCAGGTACTGAGGGGGTCCCCGGAAGCTTTCTTT
TRBV7-2	-	TRBJ2-7	-	CASSLGHSSYEQYF	TGTGCCAGCAGCTTAGGACACAGCTCCTACGAGCAGTACTTC
TRBV28	TRBD1	TRBJ1-3	-	CASSPPSGTGEKNTIYF	TGTGCCAGCAGTCCCCCATCAGGGACAGGGGAGAAAAACACCATATATTTT
TRBV7-9	TRBD1	TRBJ2-2	-	CASSAGTGANTGELFF	TGTGCCAGCAGCGCCGGGACAGGGGCGAACACCGGGGAGCTGTTTTTT
TRBV7-8	TRBD1	TRBJ2-2	-	CASNRGRFFTGELFF	TGTGCCAGCAACAGGGGGCGCTTTTTCACCGGGGAGCTGTTTTTT
TRBV7-2	-	TRBJ1-5	once	CASSLPLQPQHF	TGTGCCAGCAGCTTACCCCTACAGCCCCAGCATTTT
TRBV15	-	TRBJ1-2	-	CATSGGPRGFGYTF	TGTGCCACCAGCGGGGGGCCGCGGGGGTTCGGCTACACCTTC